This T cell receptor beta chain stems from a study of regulatory T cells in long-lasting Graves disease. Time point noted: persistent/refractory GD, antithyroid drugs over 5 years with positive TRAb. PBMCs provided the RNA from which the TCR library was made. Graves' disease diagnosis used American Thyroid Association guidelines. Whole-study results and caveats: Study was limited to peripheral blood, excluding thyroid tissue. Persistent Graves' cases showed lower TCR diversity than newly diagnosed cases.

Germline V gives CDR1 SGHDT, CDR2 YYEEEE. This CDR3 comprises 16 residues. V lost 2 bases, J lost 2 bases, and 15 bases lay in between. TCR beta libraries were built with iRepertoire HTBI primers and Arm-PCR of CDR3 regions. TCRdb reprocessed the multiplex PCR reads via MiXCR and lists one record per CDR3 protein. The data contain 300,000 or so distinct CDR3 sequences, roughly 21% of them singletons. For this clonotype: Its antigen is undetermined.

The specimen comprised peripheral blood mononuclear cells (PBMCs), sampled when the disease was refractory, from a patient treated with antithyroid drugs. This chain connects TRBV5-6 to TRBJ2-3; D is perhaps TRBD1 or TRBD2 (5 bases each). This clonotype originated in a female donor with Graves disease. CDR3 sequence (DNA): TGTGCCAGCAGCTTTAGGGAACGGGGCTCCACAGATACGCAGTATTTT. Its translation: CASSFRERGSTDTQYF.